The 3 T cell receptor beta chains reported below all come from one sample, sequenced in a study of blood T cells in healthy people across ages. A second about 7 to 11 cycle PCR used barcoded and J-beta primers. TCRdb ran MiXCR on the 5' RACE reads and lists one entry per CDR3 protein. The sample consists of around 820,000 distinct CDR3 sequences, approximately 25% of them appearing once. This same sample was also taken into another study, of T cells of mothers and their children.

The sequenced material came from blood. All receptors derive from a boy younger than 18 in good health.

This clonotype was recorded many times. CDR3 protein: CASSQGGGNNEQFF. The CDR3 DNA is TGCGCCAGCAGCCAAGGAGGTGGGAACAATGAGCAGTTCTTC. The V gene is TRBV4-1, the J gene TRBJ2-1, with unresolved D. The CDR3 covers 14 residues. Trimming cost V 1 base and J 5 bases, with 9 bases left between them. Germline values: CDR1 MGHRA, CDR2 YSYEKL.

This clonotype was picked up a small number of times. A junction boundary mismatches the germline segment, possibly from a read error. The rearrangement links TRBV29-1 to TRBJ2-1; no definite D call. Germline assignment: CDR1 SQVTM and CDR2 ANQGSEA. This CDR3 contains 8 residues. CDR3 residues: CSVEDASF. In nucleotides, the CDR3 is TGCAGCGTTGAAGATGCTAGCTTC.

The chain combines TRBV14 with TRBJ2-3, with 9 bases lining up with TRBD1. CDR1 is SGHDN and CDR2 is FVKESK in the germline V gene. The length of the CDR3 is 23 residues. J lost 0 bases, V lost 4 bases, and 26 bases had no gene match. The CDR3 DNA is TGTGCCAGCAGCCGCGTCCCGGGACAGGGCCCCCACGGCCCAATCTTTAGCACAGATACGCAGTATTTT. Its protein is CASSRVPGQGPHGPIFSTDTQYF. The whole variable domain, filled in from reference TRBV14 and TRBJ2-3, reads EAGVTQFPSHSVIEKGQTVTLRCDPISGHDNLYWYRRVMGKEIKFLLHFVKESKQDESGMPNNRFLAERTGGTYSTLKVQPAELEDSGVYFCASSRVPGQGPHGPIFSTDTQYFGPGTRLTVL.